These 23 T cell receptor beta chains originate from one sample sequenced in a study of cytomegalovirus exposure and HLA in healthy donors. The PCR made use of 60 Vbeta and 13 Jbeta primers. The repertoire was sequenced with immunoSEQ multiplex PCR; TCRdb's copy has only in-frame clones and lacks some. In the table there are 150,000 or so clones, about 76% of which are singletons. The specimen was PBMCs. All receptors derive from a male donor in good health and CMV-seronegative.

The CDR3 sequence: CASSPPWESSYNEQFF. The CDR3 coding sequence is TGTGCCAGTAGTCCCCCGTGGGAGAGCTCCTACAATGAGCAGTTCTTC. The chain is built from TRBV19 and TRBJ2-1, with a weak D call TRBD2 (5 bases). The V gene lost 5 bases and the J gene lost 0 bases, with 14 bases spanning the gap. Germline V gives CDR1 LNHDA, CDR2 SQIVND (reference sequence). CDR3 length equals 16 residues.

This rearrangement joins TRBV19 to TRBJ1-2, with TRBD1 as a possible D gene (5 bases). The CDR3 consists of 13 residues. Between the trimmed V and J ends, which lost 4 bases and 7 bases, there was a span of 13 bases. The germline V gene has CDR1 LNHDA and CDR2 SQIVND (reference sequence). The CDR3 loop reads CASSRAGRLGYTF. In DNA, the CDR3 is TGTGCCAGTAGTAGGGCAGGGAGGCTTGGCTACACCTTC.

This clone was observed a handful of times. The V and J genes are TRBV10-2 and TRBJ1-5; the match to TRBD1 covers 7 bases. The CDR3 spans 16 residues. V was clipped by 6 bases and J by 0 bases; unmatched bases: 8. Germline V gene data show CDR1 as WSHSY and CDR2 as SAAADI. This chain's CDR3 is CASRQTGRNSNQPQHF. DNA of the CDR3: TGCGCCAGCAGGCAGACAGGGAGGAATAGCAATCAGCCCCAGCATTTT.

This clone has a handful of counts. The V gene is TRBV4-1, the J gene TRBJ2-2; TRBD1 aligns across 7 bases. Losses at the gene ends were 1 base for V and 7 bases for J; bases not matched to a gene: 9. The germline gives CDR1 MGHRA, CDR2 YSYEKL. The CDR3 spans 16 residues. CDR3 region: CASSQVSGRGSGELFF. The CDR3 coding sequence is TGCGCCAGCAGCCAAGTATCGGGCAGGGGGAGCGGGGAGCTGTTTTTT.

The gene calls are TRBV6-5 and TRBJ1-5; D is unclear. The CDR3 contains 12 residues. Looked up from germline, CDR1 is MNHEY and CDR2 is SVGAGI. The V and J ends lost 4 bases and 3 bases respectively, with 4 bases between them. CDR3 sequence (DNA): TGTGCCAGCAGTTCAATCAATCAGCCCCAGCATTTT. Translated, it gives CASSSINQPQHF.

The chain is built from TRBV5-3 and TRBJ2-5, with 14 bases fitting TRBD2. TRBV5-3 has ORF status, its function being uncertain. V was clipped by 4 bases and J by 4 bases; unmatched bases: 9. The CDR3 sequence is 17 residues long. The DNA of the CDR3 is TGTGCCAGAAGCGCCCGACTAGCGGGAGGGGATCGAGAGACCCAGTACTTC. The encoded protein is CARSARLAGGDRETQYF.

The rearrangement joins TRBV5-1 to TRBJ2-3; a weak D match, TRBD1 (5 bases). The CDR3 totals 15 residues. CDR1 is SGHRS and CDR2 is YFSETQ in the germline V gene. V was cut by 5 bases and J by 2 bases, with 15 bases left in between. CDR3 in amino acids: CASRPTVSNTDTQYF. The CDR3 bases are TGCGCCAGCAGGCCGACAGTGAGCAACACAGATACGCAGTATTTT. Filled out from reference TRBV5-1 and TRBJ2-3, the complete variable domain reads KAGVTQTPRYLIKTRGQQVTLSCSPISGHRSVSWYQQTPGQGLQFLFEYFSETQRNKGNFPGRFSGRQFSNSRSEMNVSTLELGDSALYLCASRPTVSNTDTQYFGPGTRLTVL.

The rearrangement links TRBV7-9 to TRBJ2-7, with 7 positions matching TRBD1. The CDR3 is 15 amino acids. CDR1 is SEHNR, CDR2 FQNEAQ, per germline (reference sequence). V was pared by 7 bases and J by 0 bases, with 9 bases of the junction left unmatched. CDR3 coding DNA: TGTGCCAGCAACATACCGGGACAGAGCTCCTACGAGCAGTACTTC. Its translation: CASNIPGQSSYEQYF.

The chain combines TRBV18 with TRBJ2-3; weak D call: TRBD2 (6 bases). The V and J ends lost 3 bases and 3 bases respectively, with 16 bases between them. This CDR3 spans 16 amino acids. Per the germline V gene, CDR1 is KGHSH and CDR2 is LQKENI. The CDR3 loop is CASSPPGGGYTDTQYF. CDR3 DNA: TGTGCCAGCTCACCTCCTGGTGGGGGGTATACAGATACGCAGTATTTT.

The chain joins TRBV27 to TRBJ2-1; D is possibly TRBD2 (6 bases). This CDR3 is built from 15 residues. V dropped 6 bases and J dropped 10 bases, with 22 bases sitting between them. Germline-derived CDR1 and CDR2 are MNHEY and SMNVEV (reference sequence). CDR3 amino acids: CASRGGFRVGAEQFF. In nucleotides, the CDR3 is TGTGCCAGCAGAGGAGGGTTCCGGGTCGGGGCGGAGCAGTTCTTC.

V gene TRBV15 combines with J gene TRBJ2-7; D remains ambiguous. This CDR3 contains 13 residues. Germline lookup yields CDR1 LNHNV and CDR2 YYDKDF (reference sequence). V lost 3 bases and J 4 bases, leaving 10 bases between the germline ends. The CDR3 DNA is TGTGCCACCAGCAGTAATCATGAGTACGAGCAGTACTTC. Translating gives CATSSNHEYEQYF.

The chain recombines TRBV11-3 with TRBJ2-1; D is perhaps TRBD2 (5 bases). The germline V and J ends were trimmed by 2 bases and 5 bases, with 13 bases remaining between them. Germline V gene sequence: CDR1 SGHNT, CDR2 YENEEA. The CDR3 covers 15 residues. DNA of the CDR3: TGTGCCAGCAGCTTACTAGCCGGACGAGACAATGAGCAGTTCTTC. Translation gives CASSLLAGRDNEQFF.

This clone has only one observation. The rearrangement joins TRBV27 to TRBJ1-3; no firm D call. Germline V gives CDR1 MNHEY, CDR2 SMNVEV (reference sequence). The CDR3 is 13 amino acids. V lost 2 bases and J 4 bases, leaving 6 bases between the germline ends. In DNA form, the CDR3 reads TGTGCCAGCAGTTTAGGAGGGGGAAACACCATATATTTT. Amino acids: CASSLGGGNTIYF.

For this clone: One end of the junction fails to match germline, which may point to a read error. This sequence joins TRBV7-9 and TRBJ2-2; D ambiguous. The CDR3 extends over 15 amino acids. Germline CDR1 SEHNR, CDR2 FQNEAQ (reference sequence). The CDR3 DNA follows: TGTTCCAGCAGACCCAAGAGTTCGAACACCGGGGAGCTGTTTTTT. It specifies CSSRPKSSNTGELFF. Looking up the rest from reference TRBV7-9 and TRBJ2-2 gives the full variable domain: DTGVSQNPRHKITKRGQNVTFRCDPISEHNRLYWYRQTLGQGPEFLTYFQNEAQLEKSRLLSDRFSAERPKGSFSTLEIQRTEQGDSAMYLCSSRPKSSNTGELFFGEGSRLTVL.

CDR3 bases: TGTGCCAGCAGTCCCTATCCTAGTCAGCCCCAGCATTTT. Its protein is CASSPYPSQPQHF. This chain connects TRBV28 to TRBJ1-5, with no clear D. V was trimmed by 5 bases and J by 6 bases, leaving 11 bases between them. The CDR3 length is 13 residues. CDR1 and CDR2 from the germline V gene are MDHEN and SYDVKM.

This rearrangement joins TRBV5-1 to TRBJ2-3, with 8 nucleotides matching TRBD2. The CDR3 is 15 residues long. Germline CDR1 is SGHRS and CDR2 is YFSETQ. J lost 4 bases, V lost 4 bases, and 8 bases had no gene match. The CDR3, as DNA: TGCGCCAGCAGCCCCGGCGGGGGGCAGGCAGATACGCAGTATTTT. Its protein product is CASSPGGGQADTQYF.

This clone turned up a few times. The sample holds other DNA sequences that translate to the same CDR3. The CDR3 protein is CASSRGSDYGYTF. DNA of the CDR3: TGTGCCAGCTCCCGGGGATCGGACTATGGCTACACCTTC. This chain connects TRBV6-5 to TRBJ1-2; D is unresolved. With 8 bases removed from V and 3 bases from J, the gap between germline ends came to 13 bases. The CDR3 covers 13 residues. Germline assignment: CDR1 MNHEY and CDR2 SVGAGI.

The chain has TRBV4-1 and TRBJ1-6; D remains unclear. The germline V and J ends were trimmed by 2 bases and 7 bases, with 6 bases remaining between them. This CDR3 has 13 amino acids. The germline V gene has CDR1 MGHRA and CDR2 YSYEKL. The CDR3 spells CASSQTTNSPLHF. The DNA of the CDR3 is TGCGCCAGCAGCCAAACAACAAATTCACCCCTCCACTTT.

The J gene is TRBJ2-5, the V gene TRBV5-1, with D perhaps TRBD1 (5 bases). Trimming took off 0 bases at V and 5 bases at J, with 14 bases between the two ends. The CDR3 spans 15 residues. Germline V gene lookup returns CDR1 SGHRS and CDR2 YFSETQ. The CDR3 nucleotides are TGCGCCAGCAGCTTGGCCACAGGCTTTGGGGAGACCCAGTACTTC. Protein: CASSLATGFGETQYF.

This clone was counted once. V usage is TRBV18 and J usage is TRBJ1-4, with 8 bases matching TRBD1. Germline V lookup: CDR1 KGHSH, CDR2 LQKENI. Trimming removed 3 bases from V and 8 bases from J; junction bases left unmatched: 11. This CDR3 region has 16 residues. The CDR3 loop is CASSPLLQGAYEKLFF. DNA of the CDR3: TGTGCCAGCTCACCTCTGCTGCAGGGGGCATACGAAAAACTGTTTTTT.

The rearrangement links TRBV16 to TRBJ2-3; 8 bases fit TRBD1. Looked up from germline, CDR1 is KGHSY and CDR2 is FQNENV. The V and J ends lost 2 bases and 4 bases, in that order; junction bases with no gene match: 2. This CDR3 has 14 amino acids. Here the CDR3 DNA reads TGTGCCAGCAGCCAAGGGACAGGAGCAGATACGCAGTATTTT. Residues: CASSQGTGADTQYF.

The chain couples TRBV9 to TRBJ2-2; the match to TRBD2 covers 7 bases. CDR3 length: 15 amino acids. The germline V gene encodes CDR1 SGDLS and CDR2 YYNGEE. J gave up 1 base and V 1 base, and 1 base lay outside the gene matches. Written as DNA, the CDR3 is TGTGCCAGCAGCGTATCGGGAGGGAACACCGGGGAGCTGTTTTTT. It codes for CASSVSGGNTGELFF.

The V and J genes are TRBV5-1 and TRBJ2-5; 12 positions agree with TRBD1. Germline loops: CDR1 SGHRS, CDR2 YFSETQ. The CDR3 contains 16 residues. V shed 0 bases and J 4 bases; nucleotides not matched to a gene: 4. The CDR3 DNA reads TGCGCCAGCAGCTTGGGGGGACAGGGGGCTTCAGAGACCCAGTACTTC. Encoded protein: CASSLGGQGASETQYF.